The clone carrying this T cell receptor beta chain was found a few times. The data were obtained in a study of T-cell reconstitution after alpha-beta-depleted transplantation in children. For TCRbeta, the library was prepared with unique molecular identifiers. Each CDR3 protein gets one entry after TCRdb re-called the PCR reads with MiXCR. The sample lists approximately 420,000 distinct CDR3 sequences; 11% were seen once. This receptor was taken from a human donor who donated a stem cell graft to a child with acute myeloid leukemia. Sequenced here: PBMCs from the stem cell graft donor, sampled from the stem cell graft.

For the CDR3, the DNA is TGCGCCAGCAGCCCGGGACCCCCACGACACGATACGCAGTATTTT. This codes for CASSPGPPRHDTQYF. The V call is TRBV10-2, the J call TRBJ2-3; D assignment may be TRBD1 or TRBD2 (5 bases each). The CDR3 extends over 15 amino acids. The V end lost 6 bases, the J end lost 6 bases, and 19 bases lay between the germline ends. Germline V gene lookup returns CDR1 WSHSY and CDR2 SAAADI.